A selection of T cell receptor beta chains follows, all from one sample in a study of cytomegalovirus exposure and HLA in healthy donors. Assay used: immunoSEQ multiplex PCR; TCRdb lists only in-frame clones, some missing. The table has some 180,000 clones, approximately 81% seen once. Sequencing was carried out using PBMCs. Receptor source: a man aged 25 to 40 in good health and CMV-seropositive. Both conserved end residues are part of each CDR3. Each record gives: J gene, V gene, D gene, clone size, CDR3 protein, CDR3 DNA. The D gene is left open where the match is weak. Not all rows give a size; the values are once, few, many and, for expanded clones, a class.

j_gene: TRBJ2-1; v_gene: TRBV7-2; d_gene: TRBD2; abundance: -; CDR3aa: CASSYLAGKNEQFF; CDR3nt: TGTGCCAGCAGCTACTTAGCGGGGAAGAATGAGCAGTTCTTC
j_gene: TRBJ1-6; v_gene: TRBV7-2; d_gene: -; abundance: -; CDR3aa: CASSRPTPNSPLHF; CDR3nt: TGTGCCAGCAGCCGCCCGACACCTAATTCACCCCTCCACTTT
j_gene: TRBJ2-7; v_gene: TRBV2; d_gene: -; abundance: -; CDR3aa: CASSGGLVYEQYF; CDR3nt: TGTGCCAGCAGTGGCGGGTTGGTGTACGAGCAGTACTTC
j_gene: TRBJ1-1; v_gene: TRBV6-5; d_gene: -; abundance: -; CDR3aa: CASSYSPVTEAFF; CDR3nt: TGTGCCAGCAGTTACTCCCCAGTAACTGAAGCTTTCTTT
j_gene: TRBJ2-7; v_gene: TRBV7-9; d_gene: TRBD1; abundance: -; CDR3aa: CASSSTRTGGTYEQYF; CDR3nt: TGTGCCAGCAGCTCAACCCGGACAGGGGGCACCTACGAGCAGTACTTC
j_gene: TRBJ2-7; v_gene: TRBV2; d_gene: -; abundance: -; CDR3aa: CASSGGQLYEQYF; CDR3nt: TGTGCCAGCAGCGGGGGACAGCTATACGAGCAGTACTTC
j_gene: TRBJ2-1; v_gene: TRBV6-5; d_gene: TRBD2; abundance: -; CDR3aa: CASNVGLAGPNEQFF; CDR3nt: TGTGCCAGCAACGTCGGACTAGCGGGGCCCAATGAGCAGTTCTTC
j_gene: TRBJ1-1; v_gene: TRBV5-4; d_gene: -; abundance: few; CDR3aa: CASSLAHAAEAFF; CDR3nt: TGTGCCAGCAGCTTAGCCCATGCCGCTGAAGCTTTCTTT
j_gene: TRBJ2-7; v_gene: TRBV13; d_gene: TRBD2; abundance: -; CDR3aa: CASSSRGTTVGLTYEQYF; CDR3nt: TGTGCCAGCAGCTCCCGCGGGACTACGGTAGGGTTGACCTACGAGCAGTACTTC
j_gene: TRBJ2-2; v_gene: TRBV7-9; d_gene: TRBD2; abundance: -; CDR3aa: CASSLTSGRAGNGELFF; CDR3nt: TGTGCCAGCAGCTTAACTAGCGGGAGGGCCGGGAACGGGGAGCTGTTTTTT
j_gene: TRBJ2-1; v_gene: TRBV6-4; d_gene: TRBD2; abundance: -; CDR3aa: CASSLTSGGYNEQFF; CDR3nt: TGTGCCAGCAGTCTAACTAGCGGAGGTTACAATGAGCAGTTCTTC
j_gene: TRBJ1-4; v_gene: TRBV7-2; d_gene: -; abundance: -; CDR3aa: CASSLARTLGEEKLFF; CDR3nt: TGTGCCAGCAGCTTAGCGCGAACACTTGGAGAGGAAAAACTGTTTTTT
j_gene: TRBJ1-4; v_gene: TRBV6-1; d_gene: TRBD1; abundance: -; CDR3aa: CASSARTGGNEKLFF; CDR3nt: TGTGCCAGCAGTGCCCGGACAGGGGGGAATGAAAAACTGTTTTTT
j_gene: TRBJ2-7; v_gene: TRBV19; d_gene: -; abundance: -; CDR3aa: CASSIARGSNEQYF; CDR3nt: TGTGCCAGTAGTATAGCCAGGGGAAGCAACGAGCAGTACTTC
j_gene: TRBJ1-3; v_gene: TRBV5-1; d_gene: TRBD1; abundance: -; CDR3aa: CASSHGQGEDTIYF; CDR3nt: TGCGCCAGCAGCCATGGACAGGGTGAAGACACCATATATTTT
j_gene: TRBJ1-2; v_gene: TRBV7-9; d_gene: TRBD1; abundance: -; CDR3aa: CASSLGDRVYGYTF; CDR3nt: TGTGCCAGCAGCTTAGGAGACAGGGTCTATGGCTACACCTTC
j_gene: TRBJ2-3; v_gene: TRBV7-3; d_gene: TRBD1; abundance: once; CDR3aa: CASSLKLTGADTQYF; CDR3nt: TGTGCCAGCAGCTTAAAACTAACAGGGGCAGATACGCAGTATTTT
j_gene: TRBJ1-1; v_gene: TRBV7-6; d_gene: -; abundance: -; CDR3aa: CASSLGGPGDTEAFF; CDR3nt: TGTGCCAGCAGCTTAGGGGGTCCGGGGGACACTGAAGCTTTCTTT
j_gene: TRBJ1-5; v_gene: TRBV15; d_gene: -; abundance: -; CDR3aa: CATSRDVGVSNQPQHF; CDR3nt: TGTGCCACCAGCAGAGATGTCGGGGTTAGCAATCAGCCCCAGCATTTT
j_gene: TRBJ2-2; v_gene: TRBV7-2; d_gene: TRBD1; abundance: -; CDR3aa: CASSFSMDRWTGELFF; CDR3nt: TGTGCCAGCAGCTTCAGCATGGACAGGTGGACCGGGGAGCTGTTTTTT
j_gene: TRBJ2-1; v_gene: TRBV5-5; d_gene: -; abundance: -; CDR3aa: CASSLRSYNEQFF; CDR3nt: TGTGCCAGCAGCTTGCGGTCCTACAATGAGCAGTTCTTC
j_gene: TRBJ1-1; v_gene: TRBV6-5; d_gene: -; abundance: -; CDR3aa: CASTLTEASTEAFF; CDR3nt: TGTGCCAGCACCCTTACGGAGGCCTCCACTGAAGCTTTCTTT
j_gene: TRBJ2-7; v_gene: TRBV6-6; d_gene: -; abundance: -; CDR3aa: CASSYSRQVPNYEQYF; CDR3nt: TGTGCCAGCAGTTACTCAAGACAGGTTCCCAACTACGAGCAGTACTTC
j_gene: TRBJ1-3; v_gene: TRBV15; d_gene: -; abundance: -; CDR3aa: CATSRDSAGSGNTIYF; CDR3nt: TGTGCCACCAGCAGAGATTCAGCAGGGTCTGGAAACACCATATATTTT
j_gene: TRBJ2-2; v_gene: TRBV7-3; d_gene: -; abundance: -; CDR3aa: CASRFERTGELFF; CDR3nt: TGTGCCAGCAGGTTTGAGAGGACCGGGGAGCTGTTTTTT
j_gene: TRBJ2-1; v_gene: TRBV5-1; d_gene: -; abundance: -; CDR3aa: CASSLGLTGTIDEQFF; CDR3nt: TGCGCCAGCAGCTTGGGACTGACCGGGACAATCGATGAGCAGTTCTTC
j_gene: TRBJ2-1; v_gene: TRBV6-6; d_gene: TRBD2; abundance: once; CDR3aa: CASSSTSGSSYNEQFF; CDR3nt: TGTGCCAGCAGTTCCACTAGCGGGAGCTCCTACAATGAGCAGTTCTTC
j_gene: TRBJ2-3; v_gene: TRBV27; d_gene: TRBD2; abundance: -; CDR3aa: CASSSSGRAPDTQYF; CDR3nt: TGTGCCAGCAGTTCTAGCGGGAGGGCCCCAGATACGCAGTATTTT
j_gene: TRBJ1-2; v_gene: TRBV29-1; d_gene: -; abundance: -; CDR3aa: CSVTDQGYGYTF; CDR3nt: TGCAGCGTCACCGACCAGGGCTATGGCTACACCTTC
j_gene: TRBJ2-7; v_gene: TRBV4-2; d_gene: -; abundance: -; CDR3aa: CASSLTHGSDEQYF; CDR3nt: TGTGCCAGCAGCCTAACTCACGGAAGCGACGAGCAGTACTTC
j_gene: TRBJ1-5; v_gene: TRBV11-2; d_gene: TRBD1; abundance: once; CDR3aa: CASSLGTGVSPQHF; CDR3nt: TGTGCCAGCAGCTTAGGGACAGGGGTGTCGCCCCAGCATTTT
j_gene: TRBJ2-5; v_gene: TRBV7-2; d_gene: -; abundance: -; CDR3aa: CASSLSPRVETQYF; CDR3nt: TGTGCCAGCAGCTTGAGTCCCCGCGTGGAGACCCAGTACTTC
j_gene: TRBJ1-2; v_gene: TRBV4-3; d_gene: -; abundance: -; CDR3aa: CASSQDPAGYGYTF; CDR3nt: TGCGCCAGCAGCCAAGATCCGGCAGGCTATGGCTACACCTTC
j_gene: TRBJ2-7; v_gene: TRBV27; d_gene: -; abundance: -; CDR3aa: CASRDGGGSYEQCF; CDR3nt: TGTGCCAGCAGGGACGGCGGGGGCTCCTACGAGCAGTGCTTC
j_gene: TRBJ1-4; v_gene: TRBV2; d_gene: TRBD1; abundance: -; CDR3aa: CASSPGTGSRNEKLFF; CDR3nt: TGTGCCAGCAGTCCCGGGACAGGATCGCGGAATGAAAAACTGTTTTTT
j_gene: TRBJ2-3; v_gene: TRBV14; d_gene: TRBD1; abundance: -; CDR3aa: CASSRIRDRGGDTQYF; CDR3nt: TGTGCCAGCAGCCGAATCCGGGACAGGGGTGGGGATACGCAGTATTTT
j_gene: TRBJ1-2; v_gene: TRBV7-9; d_gene: -; abundance: -; CDR3aa: CSSSLAGSRNGYTF; CDR3nt: TGTTCCAGCAGCTTGGCCGGGTCCCGGAATGGCTACACCTTC
j_gene: TRBJ2-1; v_gene: TRBV4-2; d_gene: TRBD1; abundance: -; CDR3aa: CASSQERTGYQFF; CDR3nt: TGTGCCAGCAGCCAAGAAAGGACAGGATACCAGTTCTTC
j_gene: TRBJ1-2; v_gene: TRBV11-2; d_gene: -; abundance: -; CDR3aa: CASSATLYGYTF; CDR3nt: TGTGCCAGCAGCGCTACTCTATATGGCTACACCTTC
j_gene: TRBJ2-3; v_gene: TRBV5-1; d_gene: TRBD2; abundance: -; CDR3aa: CASSLGDYGDTQYF; CDR3nt: TGCGCCAGCAGCTTGGGGGACTATGGAGATACGCAGTATTTT
j_gene: TRBJ1-2; v_gene: TRBV4-1; d_gene: TRBD1; abundance: few; CDR3aa: CASSQDQGASYGYTF; CDR3nt: TGCGCCAGCAGCCAAGATCAGGGGGCGAGCTATGGCTACACCTTC
j_gene: TRBJ2-2; v_gene: TRBV2; d_gene: -; abundance: -; CDR3aa: CASRASDNTGELFF; CDR3nt: TGTGCCAGCAGAGCTAGCGACAACACCGGGGAGCTGTTTTTT
j_gene: TRBJ1-2; v_gene: TRBV6-6; d_gene: -; abundance: -; CDR3aa: CASSYPDSTNYGYTF; CDR3nt: TGTGCCAGCAGTTACCCGGACAGTACAAACTATGGCTACACCTTC
j_gene: TRBJ2-3; v_gene: TRBV6-5; d_gene: -; abundance: -; CDR3aa: CASSLTVSSDTQYF; CDR3nt: TGTGCCAGCAGTCTTACGGTATCCTCAGATACGCAGTATTTT
j_gene: TRBJ2-3; v_gene: TRBV4-2; d_gene: TRBD2; abundance: -; CDR3aa: CASSQRTSGRPTDTQYF; CDR3nt: TGTGCCAGCAGCCAACGGACTAGCGGGAGGCCCACAGATACGCAGTATTTT
j_gene: TRBJ2-1; v_gene: TRBV6-5; d_gene: TRBD1; abundance: -; CDR3aa: CASSYLGTGGYNEQFF; CDR3nt: TGTGCCAGCAGTTACCTGGGGACAGGAGGCTACAATGAGCAGTTCTTC